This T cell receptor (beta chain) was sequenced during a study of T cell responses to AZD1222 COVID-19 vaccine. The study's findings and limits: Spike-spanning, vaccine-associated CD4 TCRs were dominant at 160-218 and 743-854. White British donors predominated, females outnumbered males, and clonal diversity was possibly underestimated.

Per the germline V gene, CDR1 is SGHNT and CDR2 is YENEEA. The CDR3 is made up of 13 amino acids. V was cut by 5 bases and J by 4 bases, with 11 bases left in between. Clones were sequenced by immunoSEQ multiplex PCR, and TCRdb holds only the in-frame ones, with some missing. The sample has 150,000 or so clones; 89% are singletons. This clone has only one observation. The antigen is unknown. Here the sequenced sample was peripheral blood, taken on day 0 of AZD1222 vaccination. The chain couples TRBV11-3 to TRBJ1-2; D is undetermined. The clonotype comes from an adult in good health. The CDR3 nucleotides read TGTGCCAGCAGCCAAACGGGAGGCTATGGCTACACCTTC. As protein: CASSQTGGYGYTF.